These T cell receptor beta chains were read from a single sample in a study of cytomegalovirus exposure and HLA in healthy donors. Produced via immunoSEQ multiplex PCR; TCRdb's table is partial and in-frame only. The table has under 200,000 clones, roughly 90% seen once. Input material: PBMCs. All receptors derive from a woman younger than 30 in good health and CMV-seronegative. Both conserved end residues are part of each CDR3. Fields, in order: V gene, D gene, clone size, J gene, CDR3 protein, CDR3 DNA. D genes are given only for firm matches. Size is stated for part of the rows, as once, few or many counts, or as a class when the clone is expanded.

>TRBV2|TRBD2|-|TRBJ2-3
CASSEERGGLDTQYF
TGTGCCAGCAGTGAAGAGCGGGGGGGATTAGATACGCAGTATTTT
>TRBV13|TRBD1|-|TRBJ1-2
CASSRQGSRSAF
TGTGCCAGCAGCCGACAGGGGTCCCGCTCCGCCTTC
>TRBV29-1|-|-|TRBJ1-4
CSVVGGDVSSEKLFF
TGCAGCGTTGTTGGAGGGGATGTTTCTAGTGAAAAACTGTTTTTT
>TRBV27|TRBD1|-|TRBJ2-7
CASSLSAGTGDEQYF
TGTGCCAGCAGTTTATCAGCCGGGACAGGCGACGAGCAGTACTTC
>TRBV2|-|few|TRBJ1-1
CASSERQNTEAFF
TGTGCCAGCAGTGAAAGACAGAACACTGAAGCTTTCTTT
>TRBV6-1|TRBD1|once|TRBJ1-5
CASSGPLWGDRDVSQHF
TGTGCCAGCAGTGGTCCCCTATGGGGGGACAGGGATGTGTCCCAGCATTTT
>TRBV28|-|-|TRBJ1-1
CASSPLRRGAFF
TGTGCCAGCAGCCCACTTAGAAGGGGAGCTTTCTTT
>TRBV7-2|-|-|TRBJ2-3
CASSLVRDPWDTQYF
TGTGCCAGCAGCTTAGTCAGGGATCCGTGGGATACGCAGTATTTT
>TRBV30|-|once|TRBJ2-5
CASAGNGYQETQYF
TGTGCCTCCGCGGGGAATGGATACCAAGAGACCCAGTACTTC
>TRBV7-9|TRBD1|once|TRBJ1-1
CASTTGWEAFF
TGTGCCAGCACGACAGGGTGGGAAGCTTTCTTT
>TRBV6-1|TRBD1|-|TRBJ2-7
CASTIRQGAYEQYF
TGTGCCAGCACCATCAGACAGGGAGCATACGAGCAGTACTTC